This T cell receptor beta chain was identified during a study of blood T cell repertoires in COVID-19. Study details: Samples representing acute and convalescent COVID-19 were sourced from the United States, Italy and Spain. T cells, B-cell-depleted T cells, or PBMCs supplied cDNA or gDNA.

Looked up from germline, CDR1 is SNHLY and CDR2 is FYNNEI. V shed 8 bases, J shed 1 base, and the junction held 7 bases outside the gene matches. The length of the CDR3 is 14 residues. In the source study's methods: Researchers report that nucleated cell counts were estimated from reference gene primer amplification. Measured with immunoSEQ multiplex PCR; TCRdb has only the in-frame clones, and not every one. Clonal size and the V and J genes are those of that table, whereas D and trimming came from the DNA. The sample lists under 300,000 clones, 80% to 90% occurring once. The chain has TRBV2 and TRBJ1-1, with TRBD1 matching 7 bases. The specimen sequenced was peripheral blood. The clonotype was recovered from a woman aged 40 to 55 with acute or convalescent COVID-19. The CDR3 bases are TGTGCCAGCTCGGAGCAGGGGGGGAACACTGAAGCTTTCTTT. Translating it yields CASSEQGGNTEAFF. The full variable domain, its missing parts supplied by reference TRBV2 and TRBJ1-1, is EPEVTQTPSHQVTQMGQEVILRCVPISNHLYFYWYRQILGQKVEFLVSFYNNEISEKSEIFDDQFSVERPDGSNFTLKIRSTKLEDSAMYFCASSEQGGNTEAFFGQGTRLTVV.